The present entry profiles one T cell receptor beta chain with its context. CDR1 WNHNN and CDR2 SYGVQD come from the germline V gene (reference sequence). The V gene lost 2 bases and the J gene lost 0 bases, with 4 bases spanning the gap. This CDR3 spans 13 amino acids. Methods used by the authors: Amplifying reference gene primers gave estimates of nucleated cell counts. The table came from immunoSEQ multiplex PCR; TCRdb's copy has only in-frame clones and leaves some out. V and J calls and clone size are those listed in that table; D and trimming were worked out from the DNA. The data show about 82,000 clones, around 83% seen once. The data are from a study of blood T cell repertoires in COVID-19. The wider study: Sites in the United States, Italy and Spain provided acute and convalescent COVID-19 samples. From T cells, B-cell-depleted T cells, or PBMCs came the material, which was cDNA or gDNA.

The chain has TRBV10-1 and TRBJ1-1; D gene uncertain. The sequence came from a woman aged 55-70 years with acute or convalescent COVID-19. Sequenced input: peripheral blood. CDR3 in DNA: TGCGCCAGCAGTGAGAACTTGAACACTGAAGCTTTCTTT. Translating it yields CASSENLNTEAFF.